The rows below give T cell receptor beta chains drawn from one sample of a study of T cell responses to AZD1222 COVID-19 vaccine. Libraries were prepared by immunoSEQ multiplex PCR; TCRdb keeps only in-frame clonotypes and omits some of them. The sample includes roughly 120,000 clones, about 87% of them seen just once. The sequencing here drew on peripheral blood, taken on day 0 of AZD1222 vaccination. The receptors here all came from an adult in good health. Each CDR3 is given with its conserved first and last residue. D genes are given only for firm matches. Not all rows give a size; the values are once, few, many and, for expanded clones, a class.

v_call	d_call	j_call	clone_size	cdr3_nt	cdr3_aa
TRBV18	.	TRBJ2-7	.	TGTGCCAGCTCAACGGGACAAGGCTACGAGCAGTACTTC	CASSTGQGYEQYF
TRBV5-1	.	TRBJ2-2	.	TGCGCCAGCAGCCCCCAAGGTTCAGGGGCCGGGGAGCTGTTTTTT	CASSPQGSGAGELFF
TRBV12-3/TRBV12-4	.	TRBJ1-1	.	TGTGCCAGCAGCCCGACTAGAACTGAAGCTTTCTTT	CASSPTRTEAFF
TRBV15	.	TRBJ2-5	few	TGTGCCACCAGCAGAGATGTCACAGGGCAAGAGACCCAGTACTTC	CATSRDVTGQETQYF
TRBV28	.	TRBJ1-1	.	TGTGCCAGCAGTTTCCCGGGACTGAGAAACACTGAAGCTTTCTTT	CASSFPGLRNTEAFF
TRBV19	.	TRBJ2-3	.	TGTGCCAGTCGCCCTGGAGCTTCCTTTAGCACAGATACGCAGTATTTT	CASRPGASFSTDTQYF
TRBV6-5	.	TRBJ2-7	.	TGTGCCAGCAGTTACTCGACAAGGGCCGAAGCCGAGCAGTACTTC	CASSYSTRAEAEQYF
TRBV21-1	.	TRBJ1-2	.	TGTGCCAGCAGCAAACCCAGGGGGCGCAGGGGACGGTATGGCTACACCTTC	CASSKPRGRRGRYGYTF
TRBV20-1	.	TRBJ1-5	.	TGCAGTGCTAGTGGTTCGGGGTATCAGCCCCAGCATTTT	CSASGSGYQPQHF
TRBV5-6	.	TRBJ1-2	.	TGTGCCAGCAGCTTGGAAGGGACCGGGATCTATGGCTACACCTTC	CASSLEGTGIYGYTF
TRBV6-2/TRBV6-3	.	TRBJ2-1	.	TGTGCCAGCAGTTACGACAATGAGCAGTTCTTC	CASSYDNEQFF
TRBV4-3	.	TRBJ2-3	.	TGCGCCAGCAGCCAAGAGGGAGGCCGCTCAGATACGCAGTATTTT	CASSQEGGRSDTQYF
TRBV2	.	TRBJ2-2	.	TGTGCCAGCAGTGAACGGGACAACACCGGGGAGCTGTTTTTT	CASSERDNTGELFF
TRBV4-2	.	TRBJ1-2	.	TGTGCCAGCAGCCGAACAGGGACCTATGGCTACACCTTC	CASSRTGTYGYTF
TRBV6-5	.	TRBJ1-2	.	TGTGCCAGCAGTTACACAGTCTCCAACTATGGCTACACCTTC	CASSYTVSNYGYTF
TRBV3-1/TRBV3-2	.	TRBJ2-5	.	TGTGCCAGCAGCTCTTGGGAGACCCAGTACTTC	CASSSWETQYF
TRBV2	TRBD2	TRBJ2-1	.	TGTGCCAGCAGTGAAGTCGGGGGGGAACATAATGAGCAGTTCTTC	CASSEVGGEHNEQFF
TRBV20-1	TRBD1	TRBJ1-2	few	TGCAGTGCTACTGATCCGACAGGGCGCCACTATGGCTACACCTTC	CSATDPTGRHYGYTF
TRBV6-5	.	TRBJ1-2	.	TGTGCCAGCAGTTACGACTCGACTGGGTATTCTGGCTACACCTTC	CASSYDSTGYSGYTF
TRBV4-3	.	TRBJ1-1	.	TGCGCCAGCAGCCAAGAGCTAGTGATGAACACTGAAGCTTTCTTT	CASSQELVMNTEAFF
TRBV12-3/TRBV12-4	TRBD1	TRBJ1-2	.	TGTGCCAGCAGTTTTAACAGGGGGCCTGGCTACACCTTC	CASSFNRGPGYTF
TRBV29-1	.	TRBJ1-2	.	TGCAGCGTTGGTAGGGGTAGTAGCTACACCTTC	CSVGRGSSYTF
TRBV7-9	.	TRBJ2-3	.	TGTGCCAGCAGCCCGGAGTCCGCAGGGGTAGGGGTGTCAGATACGCAGTATTTT	CASSPESAGVGVSDTQYF
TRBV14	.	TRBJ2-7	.	TGTGCCAGCAGCCAACACTCAGGGAACTACGAGCAGTACTTC	CASSQHSGNYEQYF
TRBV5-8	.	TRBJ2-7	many	TGTGCCAGCAGCTTGGGTAACGCCTACGAGCAGTACTTC	CASSLGNAYEQYF
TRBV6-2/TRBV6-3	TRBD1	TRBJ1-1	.	TGTGCCAGCAGTCGGGACAGGGGGCAATCCACTGAAGCTTTCTTT	CASSRDRGQSTEAFF
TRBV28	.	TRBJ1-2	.	TGTGCCAGCAGTGCTGCCTCGACTGCTGCCTATGGCTACACCTTC	CASSAASTAAYGYTF
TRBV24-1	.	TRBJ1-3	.	TGTGCCACCATTACGGGTAACTCTGGAAACACCATATATTTT	CATITGNSGNTIYF
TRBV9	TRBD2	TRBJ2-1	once	TGTGCCAGCAGCCCCGGACTAGCGGCATCCTACAATGAGCAGTTCTTC	CASSPGLAASYNEQFF
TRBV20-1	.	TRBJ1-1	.	TGCAGTGCCGGACAGATTGAAGCTTTCTTT	CSAGQIEAFF
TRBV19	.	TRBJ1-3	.	TGTGCCAGTACTTCTCGGGGCTCTGGAAACACCATATATTTT	CASTSRGSGNTIYF
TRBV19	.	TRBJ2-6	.	TGTGCCAGTAGAGAAGGCGGTTCTGGGGCCAACGTCCTGACTTTC	CASREGGSGANVLTF
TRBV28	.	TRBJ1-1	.	TGTGCCAGCAGTCCGCCTTTGGCAGTTCAGAACACTGAAGCTTTCTTT	CASSPPLAVQNTEAFF
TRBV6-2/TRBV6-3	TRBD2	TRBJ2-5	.	TGTGCCAGCAGTGTCCGGGGGGGCGCTGGGGAGACCCAGTACTTC	CASSVRGGAGETQYF
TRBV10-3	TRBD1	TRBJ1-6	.	TGTGCCATCAGTCCGGGACAGGGTAATAATTCACCCCTCCACTTT	CAISPGQGNNSPLHF
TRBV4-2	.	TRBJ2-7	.	TGTGCCAGCAGCCAAGATCGGCGGAATCCCTACGAGCAGTACTTC	CASSQDRRNPYEQYF
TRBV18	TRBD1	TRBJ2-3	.	TGTGCCAGCTCACCGGGACAGTACACAGATACGCAGTATTTT	CASSPGQYTDTQYF
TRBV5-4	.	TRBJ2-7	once	TGTGCCAGCAGTTTCGACCAGATCTCCTACGAGCAGTACTTC	CASSFDQISYEQYF
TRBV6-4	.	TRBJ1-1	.	TGTGCCAGCAGTGCTCAGGCAGGCGTCACTGAAGCTTTCTTT	CASSAQAGVTEAFF
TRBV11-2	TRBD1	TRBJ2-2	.	TGTGCCAGCAGCCTGTCACAGGGGGCTGTCGGGGAGCTGTTTTTT	CASSLSQGAVGELFF
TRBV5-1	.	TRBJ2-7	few	TGCGCCAGCAGCCTACACTTCTTTTCCCCGGGTCTACCTTACGAGCAGTACTTC	CASSLHFFSPGLPYEQYF
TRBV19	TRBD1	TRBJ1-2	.	TGTGCCAGTAGTCCCGGACAGGGGGTGAGCTATGGCTACACCTTC	CASSPGQGVSYGYTF
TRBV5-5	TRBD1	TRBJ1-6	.	TGTGCCAGCAGCATCACGACAGGGTCAAATTCACCCCTCCACTTT	CASSITTGSNSPLHF
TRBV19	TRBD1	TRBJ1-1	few	TGTGCCAGTAGGCGGGACAGGGTGGTAAACACTGAAGCTTTCTTT	CASRRDRVVNTEAFF
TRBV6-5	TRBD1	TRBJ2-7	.	TGTGCCAGCAGCATGGGACAGGCGACTCTTGCGTTGCAGTACTTC	CASSMGQATLALQYF
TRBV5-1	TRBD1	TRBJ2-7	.	TGCGCCAGCAGCTTGGATGGGACAGGGGTGGGCGAGCAGTACTTC	CASSLDGTGVGEQYF